Here is one T cell receptor (beta chain) with its context. The source material, RNA transcripts, was used to amplify TCR beta CDR3 regions. Carried out on the TCR CDR3, a first-round RT-PCR used the HTBI primer set. One entry per CDR3 protein results from TCRdb running MiXCR on the multiplex PCR reads. The sample records approximately 690,000 distinct CDR3 sequences, around 21% being singletons. The sample is drawn from a study of T cells in Graves' hyperthyroidism and ophthalmopathy. This TCR derives from a man in his thirties or forties with Graves' ophthalmopathy. The sequencing sample was made of blood.

The CDR3 reads CATSDLGRGTSGSRETQYF. CDR3 in DNA: TGTGCCACCAGTGATTTGGGCCGGGGGACTAGCGGGAGTAGGGAGACCCAGTACTTC. This rearrangement joins TRBV24-1 to TRBJ2-5; 14 bases match TRBD2. Germline CDR1 and CDR2: KGHDR and SFDVKD. This CDR3 has 19 amino acids. V was clipped by 0 bases and J by 5 bases; unmatched bases: 10.